This TCR beta chain derives from a study of identical twins. Study findings and constraints: Out-of-frame beta chain sequences displayed weaker excess sharing between twins. Diverse VJ usage suggested most zero-insertion clonotypes were not invariant T cells. Out-of-frame alpha sequences that twins shared showed excess low generation probability.

From the 5' RACE reads, TCRdb called clonotypes with MiXCR, one entry per CDR3 protein. The sample records roughly 570,000 distinct CDR3 sequences, approximately 10% being singletons. This clonotype occurred a few times. Its antigen is undetermined. These data were also filed under a second study, of yellow fever vaccine responses in identical twins.

Source material: PBMCs. The sequence came from a woman under 30 in good health.

CDR3 protein: CATSRDGAGLYEQYF. The CDR3 coding sequence is TGTGCCACCAGCAGAGATGGGGCGGGACTTTACGAGCAGTACTTC. The chain couples TRBV15 to TRBJ2-7, with D possibly TRBD2 on 6 matching bases. The CDR3 extends over 15 amino acids. Deletions cut 0 bases from V and 4 bases from J, with 13 bases between. The germline V gene has CDR1 LNHNV and CDR2 YYDKDF (reference sequence).